Detailed here is one T cell receptor (beta chain). Its specificity is not known. An overlapping HIV-1 Gag peptide pool stimulated these cells at 0.95 to 1 ug/peptide/mL. Responding CD4+ T cells were sorted by upregulation of both CD40 ligand and CD69. Stimulated PBMCs had first been depleted of CD8+ T cells. V shed 2 bases and J shed 4 bases, with 3 bases lying between them. Germline CDR1 and CDR2: MNHEY and SVGEGT. This CDR3 is 12 amino acids long. The immunoSEQ assay was version 4, run in survey mode. Libraries were prepared by immunoSEQ multiplex PCR; TCRdb keeps only in-frame clonotypes and omits some of them. The repertoire holds tens of thousands of clones, with roughly 70% as singletons. This sample was included in a study of persistence of HIV-infected CD4 T cells. Overall study: A couple of participants gave one leukapheresis sample; others gave up to about 180 mL blood repeatedly.

The sample consisted of CD4+ T cells sorted from PBMCs after roughly 17-hour stimulation, taken from a patient who received antiretroviral therapy. This TCR came from an adult man with HIV who was CMV-seropositive. The chain has TRBV6-2 or TRBV6-3 and TRBJ1-5; D not resolved. CDR3 nucleotides: TGTGCCAGCAGTTACGTAAATCAGCCCCAGCATTTT. Its translation: CASSYVNQPQHF.